The 28 T cell receptor beta chains given below trace back to one sample, sequenced in a study of cytomegalovirus exposure and HLA in healthy donors. Use of 60 Vbeta and 13 Jbeta primers characterized the PCR. Some clones are missing from TCRdb's copy, which holds only in-frame ones; the method was immunoSEQ multiplex PCR. Seen here are about 160,000 clones, around 68% observed once, and the top ten hold roughly 1.4%. Sequencing input: PBMCs. These receptor sequences come from a man aged 45-65 years in good health and CMV-seronegative.

The chain couples TRBV5-4 to TRBJ2-7; TRBD1 aligns across 8 bases. J lost 2 bases, V lost 3 bases, and 7 bases had no gene match. Germline loops: CDR1 SGHNT, CDR2 YYREEE (reference sequence). This CDR3 has 15 amino acids. DNA of the CDR3: TGTGCCAGCAGCTCCTCCGGGACAGGCCCCTACGAGCAGTACTTC. Translated, it gives CASSSSGTGPYEQYF. The full variable domain, completed using reference TRBV5-4 and TRBJ2-7, is ETGVTQSPTHLIKTRGQQVTLRCSSQSGHNTVSWYQQALGQGPQFIFQYYREEENGRGNFPPRFSGLQFPNYSSELNVNALELDDSALYLCASSSSGTGPYEQYFGPGTRLTVT.

This clone was observed a handful of times. The gene calls are TRBV5-6 and TRBJ1-1; no firm D call. In germline, CDR1 is SGHDT, CDR2 YYEEEE. The CDR3 is 13 amino acids. V lost 3 bases to trimming and J lost 1 base, with 7 bases between them. The DNA of the CDR3 is TGTGCCAGCAGCTCTCCCCCGAACACTGAAGCTTTCTTT. This codes for CASSSPPNTEAFF.

This chain uses TRBV5-4 with TRBJ2-3, with TRBD1 matching 8 bases. CDR3 length equals 15 residues. In germline, CDR1 is SGHNT, CDR2 YYREEE (reference sequence). V lost 4 bases, J lost 5 bases, and 9 bases stayed unmatched. The CDR3 is CASSRMQGAQDTQYF. CDR3 bases: TGTGCCAGCAGCAGGATGCAGGGGGCGCAAGATACGCAGTATTTT.

This chain links TRBV20-1 with TRBJ1-3; no clear D gene. The CDR3 loop spans 11 amino acids. The V gene lost 0 bases and the J gene lost 7 bases, with 4 bases spanning the gap. The germline CDR1 and CDR2 sequences are DFQATT and SNEGSKA (reference sequence). CDR3 sequence: CSARDLNTIYF. CDR3 DNA sequence: TGCAGTGCTAGAGATCTTAACACCATATATTTT.

The V call is TRBV4-1, the J call TRBJ1-2; 9 bases match TRBD1. V dropped 0 bases and J dropped 5; count of bases not matched to a gene: 7. The CDR3 covers 16 residues. CDR1 is MGHRA and CDR2 is YSYEKL in the germline V gene. The CDR3 here is CASSQDPPGTGYGYTF. The CDR3 DNA sequence: TGCGCCAGCAGCCAAGATCCCCCCGGGACAGGGTATGGCTACACCTTC.

The genes are TRBV4-1 and TRBJ1-1; possibly TRBD1 for D (5 bases). CDR1 and CDR2 (germline): MGHRA, YSYEKL. The CDR3 extends over 16 amino acids. Trimming left V 1 base short and J 3 bases short, with 15 bases between. In DNA form, the CDR3 reads TGCGCCAGCAGCCAAGGTGGGGGGGGATGGGACACTGAAGCTTTCTTT. This encodes CASSQGGGGWDTEAFF.

The rearrangement joins TRBV4-1 to TRBJ2-5; no clear D gene. CDR1 and CDR2 (germline): MGHRA, YSYEKL. CDR3 size: 13 residues. The germline V and J ends were trimmed by 1 base and 5 bases, with 8 bases remaining between them. The CDR3 DNA reads TGCGCCAGCAGCCAAGTAATTTCGGAGACCCAGTACTTC. It codes for CASSQVISETQYF.

This chain connects TRBV5-4 to TRBJ1-1; maybe TRBD1 (6 bases). This CDR3 is 15 amino acids long. The ends were cut back, 5 bases at V and 0 bases at J, with 14 bases in the middle. CDR1 and CDR2 from the germline V gene are SGHNT and YYREEE (reference sequence). CDR3 nucleotides: TGTGCCAGCAGTTTGACAGGCCGCATGAACACTGAAGCTTTCTTT. Its translation is CASSLTGRMNTEAFF. The full variable domain, with the rest looked up from reference TRBV5-4 and TRBJ1-1, is ETGVTQSPTHLIKTRGQQVTLRCSSQSGHNTVSWYQQALGQGPQFIFQYYREEENGRGNFPPRFSGLQFPNYSSELNVNALELDDSALYLCASSLTGRMNTEAFFGQGTRLTVV.

The chain joins TRBV6-5 to TRBJ1-2; possible D gene TRBD1, 5 bases. V lost 0 bases and J 7 bases, leaving 15 bases between the germline ends. Germline V lookup: CDR1 MNHEY, CDR2 SVGAGI. This CDR3 has 15 residues. The CDR3 loop reads CASSYSKRGVGGYTF. In DNA, the CDR3 is TGTGCCAGCAGTTACTCGAAGCGGGGGGTAGGTGGCTACACCTTC.

The V call is TRBV15, the J call TRBJ2-5; TRBD2 aligns across 7 bases. The CDR3 extends over 16 amino acids. Trimming took 0 bases from V and 2 from J; bases not matched to a gene: 6. Germline assignment: CDR1 LNHNV and CDR2 YYDKDF (reference sequence). Here the CDR3 reads CATSRDVTGGQETQYF. In DNA, the CDR3 is TGTGCCACCAGCAGAGATGTGACGGGGGGACAAGAGACCCAGTACTTC.

J is TRBJ1-1 and V is TRBV4-1, with 8 bases identical to TRBD1. The V and J ends lost 4 bases and 4 bases, in that order; junction bases with no gene match: 11. The CDR3 covers 16 residues. Germline lookup yields CDR1 MGHRA and CDR2 YSYEKL. The CDR3 spells CASSPHGGTGITEAFF. For the CDR3, the DNA is TGCGCCAGCAGCCCGCATGGAGGGACAGGCATCACTGAAGCTTTCTTT.

The V and J genes are TRBV19 and TRBJ1-5; 9 positions agree with TRBD1. This CDR3 region has 15 residues. The V gene end was trimmed by 4 bases and the J gene end by 0 bases; junction bases not matched to a gene: 1. Germline V gene lookup returns CDR1 LNHDA and CDR2 SQIVND (reference sequence). The CDR3: CASSTTGGSNQPQHF. CDR3 bases: TGTGCCAGTAGTACGACAGGGGGTAGCAATCAGCCCCAGCATTTT.

J is TRBJ1-2 and V is TRBV4-1; TRBD1 agrees at 9 bases. The CDR3 length is 13 residues. Germline V gives CDR1 MGHRA, CDR2 YSYEKL. J was trimmed by 4 bases and V by 3 bases; bases with no gene match: 0. The CDR3 region has the DNA TGCGCCAGCAGCCAGACAGGGGGCTATGGCTACACCTTC. The encoded protein is CASSQTGGYGYTF.

V gene TRBV10-3 combines with J gene TRBJ1-4; 7 bases agree with TRBD1. Germline V gene lookup returns CDR1 ENHRY and CDR2 SYGVKD. CDR3 size: 14 residues. Trimming cost V 9 bases and J 2 bases; bases outside gene matches: 6. The CDR3 DNA reads TGTGCCATTAGGGAGGGGGCGACTAATGAAAAACTGTTTTTT. This translates into CAIREGATNEKLFF.

The V and J genes are TRBV25-1 and TRBJ1-5; maybe TRBD1 (6 bases). V lost 10 bases, J lost 2 bases, and 12 bases lay in between. CDR3 length: 13 residues. The germline V gene encodes CDR1 MGHDK and CDR2 SYGVNS. CDR3 in amino acids: CATPGAGNQPQHF. The CDR3 bases are TGTGCCACCCCAGGGGCCGGCAATCAGCCCCAGCATTTT.

The rearrangement links TRBV2 to TRBJ2-1; 8 bases line up with TRBD1. V was clipped by 6 bases and J by 9 bases; unmatched bases: 7. This CDR3 has 13 amino acids. Per germline, CDR1 SNHLY and CDR2 FYNNEI. The chain's CDR3 is CASSDQGAAEQFF. In DNA form, the CDR3 reads TGTGCCAGCAGCGACCAGGGGGCGGCTGAGCAGTTCTTC.

V and J are TRBV4-1 and TRBJ1-2, with a possible D match to TRBD1 (6 bases). The length of the CDR3 is 16 residues. V was trimmed by 0 bases and J by 8 bases, leaving 19 bases between them. Germline assignment: CDR1 MGHRA and CDR2 YSYEKL. Here the CDR3 reads CASSQEALLQGRGYTF. CDR3 nucleotide sequence: TGCGCCAGCAGCCAAGAGGCCCTCCTACAGGGCAGGGGCTACACCTTC.

V usage is TRBV6-6 and J usage is TRBJ1-2; D might be TRBD1 (6 bases). CDR1 MNHNY and CDR2 SVGAGI come from the germline V gene (reference sequence). Trimming took 7 bases from V and 3 from J, leaving 21 bases between them. This CDR3 contains 16 residues. Here the CDR3 DNA reads TGTGCCAGCACCACCGTAGGGGGGGGCGCAGACTATGGCTACACCTTC. Protein sequence: CASTTVGGGADYGYTF.

CDR3 region: CASSDINEQFF. In DNA, the CDR3 is TGTGCCAGCAGTGACATCAATGAGCAGTTCTTC. V and J are TRBV7-6 and TRBJ2-1, with D unclear. Trimming left V 6 bases short and J 6 bases short, with 6 bases between. CDR3 size: 11 residues. The germline gives CDR1 SGHVS, CDR2 FNYEAQ.

V gene TRBV4-1 combines with J gene TRBJ2-3, with a weak D call TRBD2 (5 bases). The V end lost 0 bases, the J end lost 6 bases, and 13 bases lay between the germline ends. CDR3 length: 15 amino acids. Germline V gene data show CDR1 as MGHRA and CDR2 as YSYEKL. The CDR3 sequence: CASSQDGLTTDTQYF. CDR3 nucleotides: TGCGCCAGCAGCCAAGATGGACTTACAACGGATACGCAGTATTTT.

This clone appeared once. The rearrangement uses TRBV27 and TRBJ1-6; D may be TRBD1 (5 bases). The germline gives CDR1 MNHEY, CDR2 SMNVEV (reference sequence). The V and J ends lost 6 bases and 2 bases respectively, with 8 bases between them. The CDR3 is made up of 14 amino acids. The CDR3 spells CASRTDTYNSPLHF. DNA of the CDR3: TGTGCCAGCAGGACGGACACCTATAATTCACCCCTCCACTTT.

The gene calls are TRBV5-4 and TRBJ1-4; 10 bases agree with TRBD1. Per the germline V gene, CDR1 is SGHNT and CDR2 is YYREEE (reference sequence). V lost 3 bases, J lost 8 bases, and 10 bases stayed unmatched. This CDR3 contains 16 residues. CDR3 amino acids: CASSSGRDRGDEKLFF. The CDR3 nucleotides read TGTGCCAGCAGCTCCGGCCGGGACAGGGGAGACGAAAAACTGTTTTTT.

The rearrangement links TRBV10-3 to TRBJ2-1; TRBD1 aligns across 7 bases. The CDR3 spans 14 residues. V dropped 6 bases and J dropped 2; count of bases not matched to a gene: 4. Germline V lookup: CDR1 ENHRY, CDR2 SYGVKD. CDR3 nucleotide sequence: TGTGCCATCAGGTGGGACAGTACCTACAATGAGCAGTTCTTC. Protein: CAIRWDSTYNEQFF.

This clone was detected a few times. The chain uses TRBV6-1 and TRBJ1-4, with a weak D call TRBD1 (5 bases). Germline CDR1 reads MNHNS; CDR2 reads SASEGT. The ends were cut back, 6 bases at V and 8 bases at J, with 19 bases in the middle. This CDR3 is built from 15 residues. CDR3 loop: CASRPPGVVREKLFF. The DNA for the CDR3 is TGTGCCAGCAGGCCCCCGGGGGTAGTAAGGGAAAAACTGTTTTTT.

The chain joins TRBV19 to TRBJ2-7, with 9 bases identical to TRBD2. The ends lost 0 bases at V and 4 bases at J; junction bases unmatched: 13. Looked up from germline, CDR1 is LNHDA and CDR2 is SQIVND (reference sequence). The CDR3 is 18 amino acids. The CDR3 sequence is CASSIDFSGGTPVYEQYF. CDR3 in DNA: TGTGCCAGTAGTATAGATTTCAGCGGGGGGACACCTGTGTACGAGCAGTACTTC.

This clone was seen a handful of times. The chain is built from TRBV10-1 and TRBJ1-2; unclear D gene. Germline V gene lookup returns CDR1 WNHNN and CDR2 SYGVQD (reference sequence). Trimming removed 7 bases at V and 4 bases at J, with 22 bases between. The CDR3 has 16 amino acids. The CDR3 DNA reads TGCGCCAGCACCACAATCGTCGGGAACGTATGCTATGGCTACACCTTC. It codes for CASTTIVGNVCYGYTF.

This clone was recorded once. V is TRBV18 and J is TRBJ2-7; tentatively, D is TRBD2 (6 bases). CDR3 size: 15 residues. V was pared by 3 bases and J by 7 bases, with 19 bases between. Germline CDR1 is KGHSH and CDR2 is LQKENI. CDR3 residues: CASSPGTPILGEQYF. The CDR3 nucleotides read TGTGCCAGCTCACCGGGGACTCCCATTCTGGGGGAGCAGTACTTC.

V usage is TRBV7-2 and J usage is TRBJ1-2; D is possibly TRBD1 (6 bases). The CDR3 is 18 amino acids. Germline V gene sequence: CDR1 SGHTA, CDR2 FQGNSA. Trimming shortened V by 4 bases and J by 0 bases, and 21 bases separated the two germline ends. The chain's CDR3 is CASSSLGAGAISNYGYTF. In DNA, the CDR3 is TGTGCCAGCAGCTCCCTCGGGGCAGGGGCGATTTCTAACTATGGCTACACCTTC.